Presented here are 4 T cell receptor beta chains from one specimen sequenced in a study of T cells after yellow fever vaccination. TCRdb re-derived calls from the 5' RACE reads in MiXCR, one entry per CDR3 protein. The sample yields under 100,000 distinct CDR3 sequences, around 5.8% seen once. Sequenced here: CD8+ T cells sorted from PBMCs, sampled 10 days after the yellow fever booster vaccination. The receptors were sampled from a man aged 18 to 30 who received the YFV17D yellow fever vaccine.

About this clonotype itself: At one of its ends the junction is not consistent with the germline gene, which may arise from a read error. The chain joins TRBV15 to TRBJ2-2, with a tentative D call TRBD2 (5 bases). The CDR3 totals 15 residues. The germline gives CDR1 LNHNV, CDR2 YYDKDF (reference sequence). CDR3 in amino acids: CATSRDRGKTGELFF. CDR3 coding DNA: TGTGCCACCAGCAGAGATCGAGGGAAAACCGGCGAGCTGTTTTTT. The full variable domain, its missing parts supplied by reference TRBV15 and TRBJ2-2, is DAMVIQNPRYQVTQFGKPVTLSCSQTLNHNVMYWYQQKSSQAPKLLFHYYDKDFNNEADTPDNFQSRRPNTSFCFLDIRSPGLGDTAMYLCATSRDRGKTGELFFGEGSRLTVL.

This clonotype came up many times. This rearrangement joins TRBV18 to TRBJ2-6; possible D gene TRBD2, 5 bases. This CDR3 has 16 amino acids. The germline gives CDR1 KGHSH, CDR2 LQKENI. Between the trimmed V and J ends, which lost 3 bases and 0 bases, there was a span of 9 bases. The CDR3 DNA reads TGTGCCAGCTCACCGACGGGATACTCTGGGGCCAACGTCCTGACTTTC. The encoded protein is CASSPTGYSGANVLTF.

This clonotype was seen only a few times. The chain links TRBV6-2 or TRBV6-3 to TRBJ1-5, with D unresolved. Trimming shortened V by 6 bases and J by 0 bases, and 9 bases separated the two germline ends. CDR1 and CDR2 (germline): MNHEY, SVGEGT. This CDR3 contains 14 residues. CDR3 nucleotide sequence: TGTGCCAGCAGCCCCGGGATTAGCAATCAGCCCCAGCATTTT. As protein: CASSPGISNQPQHF.

This clonotype has only a few counts. This rearrangement joins TRBV7-8 to TRBJ2-3; 7 nucleotides align to TRBD1. The V gene's germline CDR1 is SGHVS and CDR2 FQNEAQ. The CDR3 has 14 amino acids. The V gene end was trimmed by 4 bases and the J gene end by 2 bases; junction bases not matched to a gene: 3. CDR3 sequence reads: CASSSGTATDTQYF. For the CDR3, the DNA is TGTGCCAGCAGCTCCGGGACAGCCACAGATACGCAGTATTTT.